The 17 T cell receptor beta chains reported below all come from one sample, sequenced in a study of response to subunit inactivated influenza vaccine. One entry per CDR3 protein results from TCRdb running MiXCR on the RT-PCR reads. The table lists about 700,000 distinct CDR3 sequences, approximately 14% of them singletons. The sample was PBMCs from blood, taken roughly 15 days before vaccination. The receptors here all came from a man aged 45-65 years who received an inactivated influenza vaccine.

This clonotype has more than one count but fewer than ten. This chain connects TRBV2 to TRBJ2-7, with D tentatively TRBD1 (5 bases). V lost 4 bases, J lost 3 bases, and 13 bases lay in between. The CDR3 is 14 amino acids. Germline V gene lookup returns CDR1 SNHLY and CDR2 FYNNEI. The CDR3 nucleotides are TGTGCCAGCAGTGGGGCAGGGAAAGGCTACGAGCAGTACTTC. Amino acid sequence: CASSGAGKGYEQYF.

This clonotype was observed a few times. The genes are TRBV5-1 and TRBJ1-3; tentatively, D is TRBD1 (6 bases). The CDR3 extends over 16 amino acids. The germline CDR1 and CDR2 sequences are SGHRS and YFSETQ. V lost 5 bases to trimming and J lost 0 bases, with 15 bases between them. In nucleotides, the CDR3 is TGCGCCAGCAGGCCCCCCGGACAGAGCTCTGGAAACACCATATATTTT. This gives the protein CASRPPGQSSGNTIYF.

The chain couples TRBV29-1 to TRBJ1-5; 9 positions match TRBD1. The CDR3 is made up of 13 amino acids. V gave up 6 bases and J gave up 3 bases; unmatched junction bases: 3. In germline, CDR1 is SQVTM, CDR2 ANQGSEA. DNA for the CDR3: TGCAGCGTGGGACAGGGATTCAATCAGCCCCAGCATTTT. This encodes CSVGQGFNQPQHF. The whole variable domain, remainder taken from reference TRBV29-1 and TRBJ1-5, is SAVISQKPSRDICQRGTSLTIQCQVDSQVTMMFWYRQQPGQSLTLIATANQGSEATYESGFVIDKFPISRPNLTFSTLTVSNMSPEDSSIYLCSVGQGFNQPQHFGDGTRLSIL.

The chain combines TRBV20-1 with TRBJ2-7; the match to TRBD2 covers 7 bases. CDR3 length: 16 amino acids. The V and J ends lost 2 bases and 3 bases, in that order; junction bases with no gene match: 13. Germline V gene data show CDR1 as DFQATT and CDR2 as SNEGSKA (reference sequence). The CDR3 is CSARPRTSSPLYEQYF. CDR3 nucleotide sequence: TGCAGTGCTAGACCTCGGACTAGTTCTCCCCTCTACGAGCAGTACTTC.

V is TRBV29-1 and J is TRBJ2-1; possible D gene TRBD1, 5 bases. Germline V gene lookup returns CDR1 SQVTM and CDR2 ANQGSEA. Trimming took off 4 bases at V and 8 bases at J, with 12 bases between the two ends. The CDR3 length is 12 residues. This CDR3 is CSVAPGRYEQFF. The CDR3 DNA follows: TGCAGCGTTGCCCCAGGGCGCTATGAGCAGTTCTTC.

The chain is built from TRBV15 and TRBJ2-1; D gene ambiguous. The CDR3 is 12 amino acids. The germline gives CDR1 LNHNV, CDR2 YYDKDF (reference sequence). The V and J ends lost 3 bases and 4 bases respectively, with 4 bases between them. The CDR3 protein is CATSSGYNEQFF. In DNA, the CDR3 is TGTGCCACCAGCAGCGGTTACAATGAGCAGTTCTTC.

The V gene is TRBV4-2, the J gene TRBJ1-3; a weak D match, TRBD1 (5 bases). The V and J ends lost 0 bases and 4 bases respectively, with 19 bases between them. CDR3 length: 18 amino acids. Germline CDR1 and CDR2: LGHNA and YNFKEQ. CDR3: CASSQDLRGPAPGNTIYF. The CDR3 DNA reads as TGTGCCAGCAGCCAAGATTTGAGGGGCCCCGCTCCCGGAAACACCATATATTTT.

The chain couples TRBV20-1 to TRBJ2-7; 16 bases are a match to TRBD2. Germline CDR1 reads DFQATT; CDR2 reads SNEGSKA (reference sequence). V lost 5 bases and J lost 5; bases outside the gene matches: 9. This CDR3 has 16 residues. CDR3 DNA: TGCAGTGCTGCCGGGACTAGCGGGAGGGAGAACCACGAGCAGTACTTC. Translation: CSAAGTSGRENHEQYF.

There are a few counts of this clonotype. CDR3 loop: CASSVGSGSMRTDTQYF. DNA of the CDR3: TGTGCCAGCAGCGTTGGTAGCGGGAGTATGAGGACAGATACGCAGTATTTT. The V and J genes are TRBV9 and TRBJ2-3, with 9 positions matching TRBD2. Per the germline V gene, CDR1 is SGDLS and CDR2 is YYNGEE. The CDR3 has 17 residues. With V trimmed by 2 bases and J by 3 bases, 10 bases remained unmatched.

The chain recombines TRBV6-1 with TRBJ2-1, with TRBD2 identical over 9 bases. The CDR3 is 16 amino acids. Germline V gene sequence: CDR1 MNHNS, CDR2 SASEGT. V was clipped by 6 bases and J by 0 bases; unmatched bases: 6. DNA of the CDR3: TGTGCCAGCAGCACCCTAGCGGGGAGCTCCTACAATGAGCAGTTCTTC. This gives the protein CASSTLAGSSYNEQFF.

This chain links TRBV20-1 with TRBJ1-2; D not certain. This CDR3 has 10 residues. The V gene's germline CDR1 is DFQATT and CDR2 SNEGSKA (reference sequence). Trimming removed 5 bases at V and 1 base at J, with 2 bases between. CDR3 nucleotides: TGCAGTGCTTTTAACTATGGCTACACCTTC. Protein product: CSAFNYGYTF.

The V call is TRBV7-3, the J call TRBJ2-3; D might be TRBD2 (6 bases). The V end was cut by 6 bases, the J end by 1 base, with 20 bases between. The CDR3 contains 17 residues. Germline CDR1 is SGHTA and CDR2 is FQGTGA. The CDR3 loop is CASSQSRLADRTDTQYF. The CDR3 DNA is TGTGCCAGCAGTCAATCGCGGTTAGCGGATCGCACAGATACGCAGTATTTT.

This rearrangement joins TRBV7-6 to TRBJ2-1, with D possibly being TRBD2 (6 bases). This CDR3 comprises 19 residues. Trimming took 3 bases from V and 0 from J, leaving 21 bases between them. Germline values: CDR1 SGHVS, CDR2 FNYEAQ. The CDR3 DNA sequence: TGTGCCAGCAGCTTGCAAGGGAGGTGGGACCTCAGCTCCTACAATGAGCAGTTCTTC. Residues: CASSLQGRWDLSSYNEQFF.

The chain is built from TRBV5-1 and TRBJ2-1, with D hard to call. V lost 2 bases, J lost 6 bases, and 9 bases lay in between. The CDR3 consists of 13 residues. Looked up from germline, CDR1 is SGHRS and CDR2 is YFSETQ. CDR3 nucleotide sequence: TGCGCCAGCAGCTTATCCCCACCCAATGAGCAGTTCTTC. Protein: CASSLSPPNEQFF.

The genes are TRBV7-6 and TRBJ2-2; 7 bases match TRBD1. J lost 0 bases, V lost 7 bases, and 8 bases had no gene match. Germline-derived CDR1 and CDR2 are SGHVS and FNYEAQ. The CDR3 sequence is 16 residues long. CDR3 in DNA: TGTGCCAGCACGCCGACGGGACAGACGAACACCGGGGAGCTGTTTTTT. Encoded protein: CASTPTGQTNTGELFF. Filled out from reference TRBV7-6 and TRBJ2-2, the complete variable domain reads GAGVSQSPRYKVTKRGQDVALRCDPISGHVSLYWYRQALGQGPEFLTYFNYEAQQDKSGLPNDRFSAERPEGSISTLTIQRTEQRDSAMYRCASTPTGQTNTGELFFGEGSRLTVL.

This clonotype has only a few counts. The chain couples TRBV2 to TRBJ1-3; TRBD1 is a possible D gene (5 bases). This CDR3 is 15 amino acids long. Between the trimmed V and J ends, which lost 0 bases and 2 bases, there was a span of 8 bases. CDR1 SNHLY and CDR2 FYNNEI come from the germline V gene. The CDR3 DNA sequence: TGTGCCAGCAGTGAAGCGGCGACAGCTGGAAACACCATATATTTT. Protein product: CASSEAATAGNTIYF.

This clonotype was picked up a small number of times. This chain connects TRBV20-1 to TRBJ2-2; 8 nucleotides line up with TRBD1. With V trimmed by 5 bases and J by 6 bases, 11 bases remained unmatched. CDR1 and CDR2 from the germline V gene are DFQATT and SNEGSKA (reference sequence). The CDR3 consists of 15 residues. DNA of the CDR3: TGCAGTGCTTTGAACCCCAGGGGGCTTTCCGGGGAGCTGTTTTTT. Translating gives CSALNPRGLSGELFF.